This T cell receptor (beta chain) appears in the sequencing data of a study of CD4 and CD8 cells across lung adenocarcinoma regions. Germline V gives CDR1 MNHEY, CDR2 SVGAGI. This CDR3 contains 14 residues. With 5 bases clipped from V and 6 bases from J, the junction kept 6 bases outside the gene matches. TCRdb re-derived calls from the PCR reads in MiXCR, one entry per CDR3 protein. This table holds 5,000 to 6,500 distinct CDR3 sequences, around 62% found once. Localized lung adenocarcinoma, a non-small cell lung cancer, affected the donors. Input material: CD4+ T cells from the center of a lung tumor. The genes are TRBV6-5 and TRBJ2-1; 8 nucleotides line up with TRBD2. This clonotype was obtained from a female donor with lung adenocarcinoma. The CD4 and CD8 labels of this study may be unreliable. In nucleotides, the CDR3 is TGTGCCAGCAGTACTTCCGGGACTAGCAATGAGCAGTTCTTC. Translation: CASSTSGTSNEQFF.